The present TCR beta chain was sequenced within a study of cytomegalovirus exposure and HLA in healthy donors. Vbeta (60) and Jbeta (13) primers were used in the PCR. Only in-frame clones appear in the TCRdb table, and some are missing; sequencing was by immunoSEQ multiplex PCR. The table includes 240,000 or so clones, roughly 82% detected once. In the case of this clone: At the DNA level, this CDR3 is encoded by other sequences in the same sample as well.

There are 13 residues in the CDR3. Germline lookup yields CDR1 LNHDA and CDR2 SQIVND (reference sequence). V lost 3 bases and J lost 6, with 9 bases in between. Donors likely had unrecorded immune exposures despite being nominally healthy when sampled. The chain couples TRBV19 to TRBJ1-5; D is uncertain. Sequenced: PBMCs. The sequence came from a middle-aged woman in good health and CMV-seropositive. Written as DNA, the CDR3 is TGTGCCAGTAGTATTGGCCGAGGTCAGCCCCAGCATTTT. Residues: CASSIGRGQPQHF.